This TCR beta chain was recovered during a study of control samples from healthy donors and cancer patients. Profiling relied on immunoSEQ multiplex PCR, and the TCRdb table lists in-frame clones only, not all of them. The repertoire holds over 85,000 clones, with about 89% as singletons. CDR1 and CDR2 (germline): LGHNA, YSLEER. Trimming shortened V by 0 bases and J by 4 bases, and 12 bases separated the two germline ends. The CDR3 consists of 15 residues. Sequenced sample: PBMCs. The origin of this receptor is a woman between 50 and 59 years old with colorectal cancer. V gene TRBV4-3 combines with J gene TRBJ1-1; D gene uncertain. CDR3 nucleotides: TGCGCCAGCAGCCAAGATCGGGCAGGCCCCACTGAAGCTTTCTTT. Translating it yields CASSQDRAGPTEAFF.